One and the same sample provided the 2 T cell receptor beta chains below, sequenced in a study of CD8+CD57+ T cells in acquired aplastic anemia. Genomic DNA provided the template from which TCR beta VDJ and CDR3 profiles were obtained. TCRdb re-called the reads with MiXCR, one entry per CDR3 protein. The sample consists of tens of thousands of distinct CDR3 sequences, around 80% of them appearing once. Sample: sorted CD4+, CD8+, or CD8+CD57+ T cells (not recorded which) from PBMCs. The receptors were sampled from a human donor in good health, serving as a control.

The chain employs TRBV7-2 and TRBJ2-7, with a weak D call TRBD1 (6 bases). With 6 bases removed from V and 7 bases from J, the gap between germline ends came to 13 bases. This CDR3 region has 12 residues. CDR1 and CDR2 from the germline V gene are SGHTA and FQGNSA. This CDR3 is CASSDRRLEQYF. CDR3 DNA sequence: TGTGCCAGCAGTGACAGGCGCCTAGAGCAGTACTTC.

This clonotype was detected once. V and J are TRBV20-1 and TRBJ1-6; D is unresolved. There are 12 residues in the CDR3. Germline V CDR1 and CDR2: DFQATT, SNEGSKA (reference sequence). Trimming took off 3 bases at V and 11 bases at J, with 11 bases between the two ends. This CDR3 reads CSASRQNTPLHF. The CDR3 coding sequence is TGCAGTGCTAGTCGCCAGAATACACCCCTCCACTTT.